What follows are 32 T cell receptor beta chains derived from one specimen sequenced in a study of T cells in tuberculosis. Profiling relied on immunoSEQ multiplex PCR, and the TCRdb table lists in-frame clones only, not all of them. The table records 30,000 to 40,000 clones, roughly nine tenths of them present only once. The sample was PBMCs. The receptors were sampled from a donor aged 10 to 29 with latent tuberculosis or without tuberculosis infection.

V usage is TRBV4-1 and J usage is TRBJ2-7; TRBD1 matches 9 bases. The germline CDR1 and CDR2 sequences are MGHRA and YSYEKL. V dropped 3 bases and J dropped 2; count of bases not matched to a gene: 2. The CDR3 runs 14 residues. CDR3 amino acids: CASSQRQGAYEQYF. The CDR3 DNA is TGCGCCAGCAGCCAGAGACAGGGGGCCTACGAGCAGTACTTC.

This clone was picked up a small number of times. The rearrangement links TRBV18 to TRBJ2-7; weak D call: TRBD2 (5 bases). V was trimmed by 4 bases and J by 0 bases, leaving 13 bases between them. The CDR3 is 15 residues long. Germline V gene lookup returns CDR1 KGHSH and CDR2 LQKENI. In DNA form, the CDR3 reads TGTGCCAGCTCACTAACGGGAAAGAGCTCCTACGAGCAGTACTTC. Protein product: CASSLTGKSSYEQYF.

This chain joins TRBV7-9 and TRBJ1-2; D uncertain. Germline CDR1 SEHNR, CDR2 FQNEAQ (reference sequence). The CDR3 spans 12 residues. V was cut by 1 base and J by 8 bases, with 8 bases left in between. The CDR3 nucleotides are TGTGCCAGCAGCTTAGGTTCGGGGGGCTACACCTTC. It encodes CASSLGSGGYTF.

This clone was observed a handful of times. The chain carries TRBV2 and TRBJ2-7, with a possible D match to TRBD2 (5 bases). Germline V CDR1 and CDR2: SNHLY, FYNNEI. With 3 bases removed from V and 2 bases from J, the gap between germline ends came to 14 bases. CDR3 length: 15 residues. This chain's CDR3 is CASSEREGQAYEQYF. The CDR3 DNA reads TGTGCCAGCAGTGAGCGAGAGGGCCAAGCCTACGAGCAGTACTTC.

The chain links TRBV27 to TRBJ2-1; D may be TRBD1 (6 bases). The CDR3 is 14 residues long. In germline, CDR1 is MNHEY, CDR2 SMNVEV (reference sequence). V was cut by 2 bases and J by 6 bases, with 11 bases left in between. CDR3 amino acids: CASSLAGAGNEQFF. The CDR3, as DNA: TGTGCCAGCAGTTTAGCAGGGGCTGGCAATGAGCAGTTCTTC.

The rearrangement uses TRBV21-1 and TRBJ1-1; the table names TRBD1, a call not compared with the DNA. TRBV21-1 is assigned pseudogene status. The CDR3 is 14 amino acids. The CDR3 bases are TGTGCCAGCAGCCTGTGCACAATTCGCACTGAAGCTTTCTTT. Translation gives CASSLCTIRTEAFF.

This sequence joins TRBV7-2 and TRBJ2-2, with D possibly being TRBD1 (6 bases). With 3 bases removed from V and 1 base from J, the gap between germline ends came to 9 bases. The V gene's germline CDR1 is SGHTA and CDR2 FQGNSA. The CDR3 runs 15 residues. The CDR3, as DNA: TGTGCCAGCAGCTTCGACAGGCAGAACACCGGGGAGCTGTTTTTT. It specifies CASSFDRQNTGELFF.

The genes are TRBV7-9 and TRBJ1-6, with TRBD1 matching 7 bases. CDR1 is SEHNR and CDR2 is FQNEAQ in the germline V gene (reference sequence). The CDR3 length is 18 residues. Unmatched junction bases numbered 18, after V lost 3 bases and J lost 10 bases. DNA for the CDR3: TGTGCCAGCAGCTTGGCTTCCTCGTGGGCAGGGGGTAGGTCACCCCTCCACTTT. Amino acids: CASSLASSWAGGRSPLHF.

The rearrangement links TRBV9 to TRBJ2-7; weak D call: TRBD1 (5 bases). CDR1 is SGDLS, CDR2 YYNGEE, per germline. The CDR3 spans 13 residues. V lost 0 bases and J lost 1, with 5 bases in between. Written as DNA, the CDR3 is TGTGCCAGCAGCGTAGGGACATCCTACGAGCAGTACTTC. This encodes CASSVGTSYEQYF.

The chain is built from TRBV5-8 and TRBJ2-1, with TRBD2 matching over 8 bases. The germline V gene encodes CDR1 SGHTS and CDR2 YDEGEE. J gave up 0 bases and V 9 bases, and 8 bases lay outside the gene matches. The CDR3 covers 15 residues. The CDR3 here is CATLRGGPSYNEQFF. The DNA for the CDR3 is TGTGCCACTCTCCGGGGGGGACCCTCCTACAATGAGCAGTTCTTC.

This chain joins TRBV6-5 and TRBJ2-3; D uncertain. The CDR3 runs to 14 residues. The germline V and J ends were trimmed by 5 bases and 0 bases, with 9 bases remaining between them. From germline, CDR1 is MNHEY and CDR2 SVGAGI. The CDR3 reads CASSEWSSTDTQYF. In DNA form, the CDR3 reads TGTGCCAGCAGTGAGTGGAGTAGCACAGATACGCAGTATTTT.

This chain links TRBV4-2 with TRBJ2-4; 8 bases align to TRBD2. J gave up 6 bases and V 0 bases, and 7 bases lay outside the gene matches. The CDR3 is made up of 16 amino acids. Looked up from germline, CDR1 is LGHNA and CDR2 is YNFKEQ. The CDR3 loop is CASSQEVRGAGNIQYF. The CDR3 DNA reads TGTGCCAGCAGCCAAGAGGTGCGGGGGGCGGGAAACATTCAGTACTTC.

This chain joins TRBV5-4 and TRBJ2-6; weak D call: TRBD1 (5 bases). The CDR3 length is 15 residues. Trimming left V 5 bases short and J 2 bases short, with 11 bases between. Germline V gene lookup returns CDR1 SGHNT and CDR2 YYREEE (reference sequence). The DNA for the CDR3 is TGTGCCAGCAGGTCGACAGCCACTGGGGCCAACGTCCTGACTTTC. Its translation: CASRSTATGANVLTF.

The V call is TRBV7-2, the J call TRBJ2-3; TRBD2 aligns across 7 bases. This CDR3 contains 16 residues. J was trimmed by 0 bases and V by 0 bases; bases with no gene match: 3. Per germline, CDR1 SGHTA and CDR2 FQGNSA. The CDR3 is CASSLALAVSTDTQYF. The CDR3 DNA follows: TGTGCCAGCAGCTTAGCGCTAGCGGTTAGCACAGATACGCAGTATTTT.

CDR3 loop: CASGALTGANVLTF. CDR3 nucleotide sequence: TGTGCCAGCGGGGCCTTAACGGGGGCCAACGTCCTGACTTTC. The chain uses TRBV6-1 and TRBJ2-6; D is perhaps TRBD1 (5 bases). This CDR3 is 14 amino acids long. The germline V and J ends were trimmed by 8 bases and 4 bases, with 12 bases remaining between them. Germline CDR1 MNHNS, CDR2 SASEGT.

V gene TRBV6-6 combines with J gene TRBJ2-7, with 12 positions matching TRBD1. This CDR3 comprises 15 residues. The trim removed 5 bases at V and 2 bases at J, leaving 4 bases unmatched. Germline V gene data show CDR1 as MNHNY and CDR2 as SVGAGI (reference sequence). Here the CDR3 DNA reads TGTGCCAGCAGTGACCGGGACAGGGGGCCCTACGAGCAGTACTTC. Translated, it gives CASSDRDRGPYEQYF.

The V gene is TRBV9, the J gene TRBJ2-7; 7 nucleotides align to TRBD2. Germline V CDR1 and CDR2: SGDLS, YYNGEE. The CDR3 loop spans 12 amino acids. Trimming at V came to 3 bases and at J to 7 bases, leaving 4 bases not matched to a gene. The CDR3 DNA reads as TGTGCCAGCAGCGGGGGAGGGAAGGAGCAGTACTTC. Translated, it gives CASSGGGKEQYF.

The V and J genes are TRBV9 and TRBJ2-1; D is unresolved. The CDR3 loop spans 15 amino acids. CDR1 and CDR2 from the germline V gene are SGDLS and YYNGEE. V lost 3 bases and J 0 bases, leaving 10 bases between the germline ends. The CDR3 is CASSGPRSSYNEQFF. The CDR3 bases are TGTGCCAGCAGCGGGCCTAGGAGCTCCTACAATGAGCAGTTCTTC.

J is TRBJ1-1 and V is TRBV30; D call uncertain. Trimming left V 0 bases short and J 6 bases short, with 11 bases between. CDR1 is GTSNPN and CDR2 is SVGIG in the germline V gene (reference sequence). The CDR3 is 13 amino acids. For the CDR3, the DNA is TGTGCCTGGAGTGTGAGGGTGCGGGCTGAAGCTTTCTTT. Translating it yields CAWSVRVRAEAFF.

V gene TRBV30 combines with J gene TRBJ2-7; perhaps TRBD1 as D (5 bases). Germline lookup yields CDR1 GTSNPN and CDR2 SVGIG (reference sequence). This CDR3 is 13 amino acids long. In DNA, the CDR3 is TGTGCTCGGGCCGATGGGCAGGGTATCAAGCAGTACTTC. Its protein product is CARADGQGIKQYF.

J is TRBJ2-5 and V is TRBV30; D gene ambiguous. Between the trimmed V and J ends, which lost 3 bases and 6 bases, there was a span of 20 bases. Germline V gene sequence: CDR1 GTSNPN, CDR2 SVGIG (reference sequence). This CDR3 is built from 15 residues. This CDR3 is CAWRENYRLGKTQYF. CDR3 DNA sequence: TGTGCCTGGAGGGAGAATTACCGGTTAGGAAAGACCCAGTACTTC.

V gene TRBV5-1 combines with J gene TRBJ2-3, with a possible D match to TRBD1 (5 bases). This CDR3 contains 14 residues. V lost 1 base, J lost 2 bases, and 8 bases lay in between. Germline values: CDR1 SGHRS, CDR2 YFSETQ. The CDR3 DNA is TGCGCCAGCAGCTTGAGGACATACACAGATACGCAGTATTTT. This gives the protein CASSLRTYTDTQYF.

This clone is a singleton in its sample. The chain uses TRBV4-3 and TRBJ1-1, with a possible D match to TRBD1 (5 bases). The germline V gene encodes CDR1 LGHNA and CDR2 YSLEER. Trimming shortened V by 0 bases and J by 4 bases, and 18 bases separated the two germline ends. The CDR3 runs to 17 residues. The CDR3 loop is CASSQDIRGWGSTEAFF. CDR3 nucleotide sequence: TGCGCCAGCAGCCAAGATATCCGGGGGTGGGGTAGCACTGAAGCTTTCTTT.

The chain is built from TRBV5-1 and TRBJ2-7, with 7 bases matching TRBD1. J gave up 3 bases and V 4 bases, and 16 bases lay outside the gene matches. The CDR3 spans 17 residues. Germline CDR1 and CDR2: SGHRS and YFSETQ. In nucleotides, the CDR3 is TGCGCCAGCAGCCGCTTGGGTCCTAGACAGGGTGGCTACGAGCAGTACTTC. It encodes CASSRLGPRQGGYEQYF. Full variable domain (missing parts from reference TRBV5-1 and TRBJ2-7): KAGVTQTPRYLIKTRGQQVTLSCSPISGHRSVSWYQQTPGQGLQFLFEYFSETQRNKGNFPGRFSGRQFSNSRSEMNVSTLELGDSALYLCASSRLGPRQGGYEQYFGPGTRLTVT.

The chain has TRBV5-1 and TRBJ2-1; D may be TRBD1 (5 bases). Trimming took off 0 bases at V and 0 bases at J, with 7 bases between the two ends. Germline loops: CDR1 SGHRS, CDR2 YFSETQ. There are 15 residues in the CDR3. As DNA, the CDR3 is TGCGCCAGCAGCTTGGAGGACATCTCCTACAATGAGCAGTTCTTC. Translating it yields CASSLEDISYNEQFF.

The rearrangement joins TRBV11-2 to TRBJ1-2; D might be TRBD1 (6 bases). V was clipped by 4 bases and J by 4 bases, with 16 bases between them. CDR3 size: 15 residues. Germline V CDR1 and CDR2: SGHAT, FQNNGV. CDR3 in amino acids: CASSSIGGHVYGYTF. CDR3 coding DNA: TGTGCCAGCAGCTCCATCGGGGGGCATGTCTATGGCTACACCTTC.

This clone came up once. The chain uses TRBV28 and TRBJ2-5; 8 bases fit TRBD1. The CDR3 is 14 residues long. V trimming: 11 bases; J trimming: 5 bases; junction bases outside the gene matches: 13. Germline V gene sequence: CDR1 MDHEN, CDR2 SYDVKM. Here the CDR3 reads CAGKGQGLGETQYF. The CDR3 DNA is TGTGCCGGGAAAGGACAGGGCCTTGGGGAGACCCAGTACTTC.

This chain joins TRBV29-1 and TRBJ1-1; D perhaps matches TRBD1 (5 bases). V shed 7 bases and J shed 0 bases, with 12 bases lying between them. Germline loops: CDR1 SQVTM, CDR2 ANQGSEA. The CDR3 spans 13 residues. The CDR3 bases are TGCAGCGGAGGACAACTATTGAACACTGAAGCTTTCTTT. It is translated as CSGGQLLNTEAFF.

CDR3 DNA sequence: TGTGCCAGCAGTTTCCAGGTGGCAAAGAACACTGAAGCTTTCTTT. Translating gives CASSFQVAKNTEAFF. The genes are TRBV7-2 and TRBJ1-1, with D uncertain. Looked up from germline, CDR1 is SGHTA and CDR2 is FQGNSA. The ends were cut back, 6 bases at V and 1 base at J, with 15 bases in the middle. The CDR3 sequence is 15 residues long.

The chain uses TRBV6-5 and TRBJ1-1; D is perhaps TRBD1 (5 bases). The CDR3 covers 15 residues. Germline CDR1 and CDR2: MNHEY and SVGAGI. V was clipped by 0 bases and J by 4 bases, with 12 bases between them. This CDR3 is CASSYSEGGATEAFF. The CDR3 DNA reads TGTGCCAGCAGTTACTCAGAAGGAGGGGCCACTGAAGCTTTCTTT.

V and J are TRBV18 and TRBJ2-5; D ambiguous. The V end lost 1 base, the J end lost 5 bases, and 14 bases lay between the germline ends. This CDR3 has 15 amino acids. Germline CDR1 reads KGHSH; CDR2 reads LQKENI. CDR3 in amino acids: CASSPLLLAGETQYF. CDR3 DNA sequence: TGTGCCAGCTCACCACTCCTTTTGGCCGGGGAGACCCAGTACTTC. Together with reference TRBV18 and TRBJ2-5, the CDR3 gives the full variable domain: NAGVMQNPRHLVRRRGQEARLRCSPMKGHSHVYWYRQLPEEGLKFMVYLQKENIIDESGMPKERFSAEFPKEGPSILRIQQVVRGDSAAYFCASSPLLLAGETQYFGPGTRLLVL.

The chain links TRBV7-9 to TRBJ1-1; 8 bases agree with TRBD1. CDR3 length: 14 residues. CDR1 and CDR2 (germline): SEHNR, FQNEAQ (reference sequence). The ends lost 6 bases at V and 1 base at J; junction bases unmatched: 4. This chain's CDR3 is CASSSDRGNTEAFF. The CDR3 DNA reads TGTGCCAGCAGTTCCGACAGGGGGAACACTGAAGCTTTCTTT.